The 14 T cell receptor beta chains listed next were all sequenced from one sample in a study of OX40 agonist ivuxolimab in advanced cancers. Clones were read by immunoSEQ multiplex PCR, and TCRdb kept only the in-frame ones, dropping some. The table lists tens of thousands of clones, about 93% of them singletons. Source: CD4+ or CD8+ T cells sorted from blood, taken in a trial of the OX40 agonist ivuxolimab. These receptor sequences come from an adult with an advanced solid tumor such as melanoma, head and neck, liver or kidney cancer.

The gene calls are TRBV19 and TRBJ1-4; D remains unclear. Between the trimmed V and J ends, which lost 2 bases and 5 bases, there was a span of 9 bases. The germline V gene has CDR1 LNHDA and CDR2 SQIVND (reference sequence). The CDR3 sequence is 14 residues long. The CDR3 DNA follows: TGTGCCAGTAGTATACAAGACTCCAATGAAAAACTGTTTTTT. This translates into CASSIQDSNEKLFF.

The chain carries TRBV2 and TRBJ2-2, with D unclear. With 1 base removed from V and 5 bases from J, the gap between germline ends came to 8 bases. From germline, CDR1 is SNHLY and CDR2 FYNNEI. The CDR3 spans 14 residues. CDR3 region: CASSEVSDTGELFF. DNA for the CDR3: TGTGCCAGCAGTGAAGTGAGCGATACCGGGGAGCTGTTTTTT.

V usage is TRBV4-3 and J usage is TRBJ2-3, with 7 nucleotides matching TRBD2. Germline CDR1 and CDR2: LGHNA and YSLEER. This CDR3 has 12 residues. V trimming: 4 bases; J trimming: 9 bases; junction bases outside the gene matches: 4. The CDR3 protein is CASSLGRETQYF. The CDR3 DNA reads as TGCGCCAGCAGCCTTGGGCGGGAGACGCAGTATTTT.

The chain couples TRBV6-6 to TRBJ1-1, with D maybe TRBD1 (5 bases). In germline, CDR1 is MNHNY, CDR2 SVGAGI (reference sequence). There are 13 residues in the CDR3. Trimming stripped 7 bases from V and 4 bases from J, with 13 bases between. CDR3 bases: TGTGCCAGCAAGGGGCAGGCGGGCACTGAAGCTTTCTTT. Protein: CASKGQAGTEAFF.

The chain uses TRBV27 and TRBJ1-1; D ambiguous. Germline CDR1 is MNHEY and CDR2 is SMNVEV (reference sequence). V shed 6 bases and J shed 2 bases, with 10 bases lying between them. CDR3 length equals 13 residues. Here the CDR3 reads CASSLGPNTEAFF. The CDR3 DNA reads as TGTGCCAGCAGCTTAGGTCCAAACACTGAAGCTTTCTTT.

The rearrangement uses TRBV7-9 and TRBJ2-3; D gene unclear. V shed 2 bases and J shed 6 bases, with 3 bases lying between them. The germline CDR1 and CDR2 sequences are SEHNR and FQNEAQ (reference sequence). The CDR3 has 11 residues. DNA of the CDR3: TGTGCCAGCAGCTTAACGGATACGCAGTATTTT. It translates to CASSLTDTQYF.

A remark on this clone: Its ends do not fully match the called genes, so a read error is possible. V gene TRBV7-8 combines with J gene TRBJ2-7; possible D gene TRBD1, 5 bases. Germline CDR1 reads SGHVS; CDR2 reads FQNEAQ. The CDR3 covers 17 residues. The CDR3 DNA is TGTGCCAGCAGCTTAGCCTCCCTTCCAGGGATTAATCACGAGCAGTGCTTC. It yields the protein CASSLASLPGINHEQCF.

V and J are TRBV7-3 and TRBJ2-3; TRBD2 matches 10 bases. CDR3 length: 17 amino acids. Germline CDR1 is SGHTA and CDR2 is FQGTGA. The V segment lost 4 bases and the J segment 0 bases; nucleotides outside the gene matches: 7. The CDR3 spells CASSYMSSGGSTDTQYF. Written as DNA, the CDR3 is TGTGCCAGCAGCTACATGTCTAGCGGGGGTAGCACAGATACGCAGTATTTT.

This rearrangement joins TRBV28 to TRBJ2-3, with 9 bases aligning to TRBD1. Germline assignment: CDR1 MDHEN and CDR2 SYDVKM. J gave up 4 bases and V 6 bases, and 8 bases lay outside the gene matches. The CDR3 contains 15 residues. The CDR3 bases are TGTGCCAGCAGCCCCCGGACAGGGGTGCCAGATACGCAGTATTTT. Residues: CASSPRTGVPDTQYF.

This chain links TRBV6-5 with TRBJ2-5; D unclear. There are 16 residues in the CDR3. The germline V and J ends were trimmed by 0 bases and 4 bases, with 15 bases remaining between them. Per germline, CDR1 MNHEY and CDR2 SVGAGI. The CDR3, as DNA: TGTGCCAGCAGTTACTCGAAAGGACGGGCTTCAGAGACCCAGTACTTC. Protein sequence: CASSYSKGRASETQYF.

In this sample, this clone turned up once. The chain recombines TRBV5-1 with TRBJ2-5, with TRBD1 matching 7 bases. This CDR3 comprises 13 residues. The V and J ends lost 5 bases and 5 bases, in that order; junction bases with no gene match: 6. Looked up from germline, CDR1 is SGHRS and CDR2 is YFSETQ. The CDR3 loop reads CASRPDRTETQYF. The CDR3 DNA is TGCGCCAGCAGACCGGACAGGACTGAGACCCAGTACTTC.

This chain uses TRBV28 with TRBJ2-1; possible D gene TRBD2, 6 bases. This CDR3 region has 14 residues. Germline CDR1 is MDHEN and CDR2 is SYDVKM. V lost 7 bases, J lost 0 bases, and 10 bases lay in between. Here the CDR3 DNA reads TGTGCCAGCAAAGGCGGGGACTCCTACAATGAGCAGTTCTTC. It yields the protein CASKGGDSYNEQFF.

The DNA of the CDR3 is TGTGCCAGCAGCTTGGGGCAGATTTATGGCTACACCTTC. Its translation: CASSLGQIYGYTF. The chain employs TRBV28 and TRBJ1-2; D possibly corresponds to TRBD1 (5 bases). Trimming shortened V by 6 bases and J by 5 bases, and 13 bases separated the two germline ends. The germline CDR1 and CDR2 sequences are MDHEN and SYDVKM. The CDR3 length is 13 residues.

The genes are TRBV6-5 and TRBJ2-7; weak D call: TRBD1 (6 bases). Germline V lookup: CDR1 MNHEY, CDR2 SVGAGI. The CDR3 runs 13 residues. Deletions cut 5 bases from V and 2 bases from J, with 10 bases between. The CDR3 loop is CASSHRDTYEQYF. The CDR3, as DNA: TGTGCCAGCAGTCACCGGGACACCTACGAGCAGTACTTC.